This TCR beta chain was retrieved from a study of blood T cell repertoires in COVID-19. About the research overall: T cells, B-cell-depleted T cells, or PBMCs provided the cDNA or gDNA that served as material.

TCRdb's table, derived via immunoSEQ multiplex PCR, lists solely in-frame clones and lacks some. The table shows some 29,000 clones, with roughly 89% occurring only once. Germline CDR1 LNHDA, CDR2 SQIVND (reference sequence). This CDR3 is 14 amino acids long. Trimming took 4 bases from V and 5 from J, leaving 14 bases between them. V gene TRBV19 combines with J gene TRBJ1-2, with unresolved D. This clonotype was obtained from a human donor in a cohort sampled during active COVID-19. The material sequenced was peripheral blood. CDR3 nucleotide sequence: TGTGCCAGTAGTAAGAGCGAGGATATATATGGCTACACCTTC. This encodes CASSKSEDIYGYTF. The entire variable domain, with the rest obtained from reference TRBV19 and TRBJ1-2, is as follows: DGGITQSPKYLFRKEGQNVTLSCEQNLNHDAMYWYRQDPGQGLRLIYYSQIVNDFQKGDIAEGYSVSREKKESFPLTVTSAQKNPTAFYLCASSKSEDIYGYTFGSGTRLTVV.